Following are 3 T cell receptor beta chains from one sample sequenced in a study of cytomegalovirus exposure and HLA in healthy donors. The repertoire was sequenced with immunoSEQ multiplex PCR; TCRdb's copy has only in-frame clones and lacks some. Of about 55,000 clones in the sample, around nine tenths were seen once. The specimen was PBMCs. Receptor source: a man aged 18-30 years in good health and CMV-seronegative.

The J gene is TRBJ2-3, the V gene TRBV18; 12 bases match TRBD1. Germline CDR1 and CDR2: KGHSH and LQKENI. The J segment lost 5 bases and the V segment lost 2 bases, leaving 8 bases of the junction unmatched. The CDR3 consists of 17 residues. The CDR3 DNA follows: TGTGCCAGCTCACCAACGGGACAGGGGGCGGCAAAAGATACGCAGTATTTT. Encoded protein: CASSPTGQGAAKDTQYF.

This clone has a single count. The chain couples TRBV7-2 to TRBJ1-4; 7 bases match TRBD1. CDR3 size: 12 residues. The trim removed 2 bases at V and 9 bases at J, leaving 0 bases unmatched. From germline, CDR1 is SGHTA and CDR2 FQGNSA. The chain's CDR3 is CASSLRGQKLFF. CDR3 DNA: TGTGCCAGCAGCTTAAGGGGGCAAAAACTGTTTTTT.

The J gene is TRBJ2-1, the V gene TRBV28; a possible D gene is TRBD1 (6 bases). With 2 bases removed from V and 7 bases from J, the gap between germline ends came to 15 bases. Germline CDR1 and CDR2: MDHEN and SYDVKM. The CDR3 consists of 15 residues. CDR3 coding DNA: TGTGCCAGCAGTTTACCCCCTGAGGACAGAAATGAGCAGTTCTTC. This encodes CASSLPPEDRNEQFF.